Below are 4 T cell receptor beta chains sequenced from a single sample in a study of blood T cell repertoires in COVID-19. Clones were sequenced by immunoSEQ multiplex PCR, and TCRdb holds only the in-frame ones, with some missing. The repertoire holds approximately 140,000 clones, with less than 85% as singletons. Specimen: peripheral blood. The receptors here all came from a human donor in a cohort sampled during active COVID-19.

In this sample, this clone turned up once. V and J are TRBV7-3 and TRBJ1-1; the match to TRBD1 covers 7 bases. Germline V gene lookup returns CDR1 SGHTA and CDR2 FQGTGA. Losses at the gene ends were 1 base for V and 3 bases for J; bases not matched to a gene: 11. This CDR3 is 17 amino acids long. The CDR3 is CASSLSSTGAADTEAFF. CDR3 DNA sequence: TGTGCCAGCAGCTTAAGTAGTACAGGGGCGGCGGACACTGAAGCTTTCTTT.

The rearrangement joins TRBV28 to TRBJ1-2; perhaps TRBD1 as D (5 bases). The length of the CDR3 is 16 residues. The V gene lost 5 bases and the J gene lost 5 bases, with 21 bases spanning the gap. Germline-derived CDR1 and CDR2 are MDHEN and SYDVKM. The CDR3 spells CASSRSRNPRGYGYTF. As DNA, the CDR3 is TGTGCCAGCAGTCGATCCAGGAACCCCCGGGGGTATGGCTACACCTTC.

This chain links TRBV6-1 with TRBJ1-1, with D uncertain. The CDR3 extends over 13 amino acids. Trimming removed 3 bases from V and 2 bases from J, with 7 bases in between. Germline V CDR1 and CDR2: MNHNS, SASEGT. DNA of the CDR3: TGTGCCAGCAGTGACCGGGGAAACACTGAAGCTTTCTTT. It is translated as CASSDRGNTEAFF.

This clone was recorded once. The chain has TRBV19 and TRBJ2-1, with TRBD2 identical over 11 bases. J was trimmed by 0 bases and V by 3 bases; bases with no gene match: 7. The CDR3 extends over 18 amino acids. Germline CDR1 LNHDA, CDR2 SQIVND (reference sequence). CDR3: CASSMISGGGSSYNEQFF. CDR3 DNA sequence: TGTGCCAGTAGTATGATTAGCGGGGGGGGAAGCTCCTACAATGAGCAGTTCTTC.